These T cell receptor beta chains were read from a single sample in a study of blood T cell repertoires in COVID-19. The repertoire was sequenced with immunoSEQ multiplex PCR; TCRdb's copy has only in-frame clones and lacks some. The table lists hundreds of thousands of clones, around 89% of them singletons. The sample taken for sequencing was PBMCs or T cells enriched from blood (not recorded which). These receptors were collected from a man between 45 and 60 years old who had been exposed to COVID-19. Each CDR3 is given with its conserved first and last residue. A D gene is named only where the DNA matches it firmly. Size values are once, few and many counts, or a class for expanded clones, and some rows have none.

clone_size: -
v_call: TRBV5-4
d_call: -
j_call: TRBJ2-1
cdr3_nt: TGTGCCAGCAGCTTACCCCATGAGTACAATGAGCAGTTCTTC
cdr3_aa: CASSLPHEYNEQFF

clone_size: -
v_call: TRBV7-9
d_call: TRBD1
j_call: TRBJ2-3
cdr3_nt: TGTGCCAGCAGCCTCGACAGGGCTGGCACAGATACGCAGTATTTT
cdr3_aa: CASSLDRAGTDTQYF

clone_size: -
v_call: TRBV11-3
d_call: TRBD1
j_call: TRBJ1-3
cdr3_nt: TGTGCCAGCAGCTTAGGACAGGGAAGGAACTCTGGAAACACCATATATTTT
cdr3_aa: CASSLGQGRNSGNTIYF

clone_size: -
v_call: TRBV5-1
d_call: TRBD2
j_call: TRBJ2-1
cdr3_nt: TGCGCCAGCAGCTTGAAGCGGGAGAGAGATGAGCAGTTCTTC
cdr3_aa: CASSLKRERDEQFF

clone_size: -
v_call: TRBV25-1
d_call: TRBD1
j_call: TRBJ2-2
cdr3_nt: TGTGCCAGCAGTCCTCGGACAGGGGAAGAAACCGGGGAGCTGTTTTTT
cdr3_aa: CASSPRTGEETGELFF

clone_size: -
v_call: TRBV5-1
d_call: -
j_call: TRBJ1-5
cdr3_nt: TGCGCCAGCAGCCCCCAGGCGTCTGGTGGGAATCAGCCCCAGCATTTT
cdr3_aa: CASSPQASGGNQPQHF

clone_size: -
v_call: TRBV18
d_call: TRBD1
j_call: TRBJ2-7
cdr3_nt: TGTGCCAGCTCACCAAAGGGACAGGGCCCCTCCTACGAGCAGTACTTC
cdr3_aa: CASSPKGQGPSYEQYF

clone_size: -
v_call: TRBV5-1
d_call: -
j_call: TRBJ1-5
cdr3_nt: TGCGCCAGCAGCTTGACCGGGGTCCTCAATCAGCCCCAGCATTTT
cdr3_aa: CASSLTGVLNQPQHF

clone_size: many
v_call: TRBV19
d_call: TRBD1
j_call: TRBJ1-1
cdr3_nt: TGTGCCAGTAGTAACCAACAGGGGGCCAGCGCTGAAGCTTTCTTT
cdr3_aa: CASSNQQGASAEAFF

clone_size: -
v_call: TRBV4-1
d_call: TRBD2
j_call: TRBJ2-1
cdr3_nt: TGCGCCAGCAGCCTAGCGGGTTACAATGAGCAGTTCTTC
cdr3_aa: CASSLAGYNEQFF

clone_size: -
v_call: TRBV5-1
d_call: -
j_call: TRBJ2-5
cdr3_nt: TGCGCCAGCAGCCGAACCCTGATGGACAGAGGGGAGACCCAGTACTTC
cdr3_aa: CASSRTLMDRGETQYF

clone_size: once
v_call: TRBV5-1
d_call: TRBD2
j_call: TRBJ2-1
cdr3_nt: TGCGCCAGCAGCTTGGGGGCGGGAGGATCCAATGAGCAGTTCTTC
cdr3_aa: CASSLGAGGSNEQFF

clone_size: -
v_call: TRBV6-5
d_call: -
j_call: TRBJ2-7
cdr3_nt: TGTGCCAGCAGCCTCGGGAGCTCCTACGAGCAGTACTTC
cdr3_aa: CASSLGSSYEQYF

clone_size: -
v_call: TRBV5-1
d_call: -
j_call: TRBJ1-2
cdr3_nt: TGCGCCAGCAGCTCCACCCCCGACAGAGTTTCTAACTATGGCTACACCTTC
cdr3_aa: CASSSTPDRVSNYGYTF

clone_size: -
v_call: TRBV10-3
d_call: TRBD2
j_call: TRBJ2-3
cdr3_nt: TGTGCCATCATCTTGAGGGGAAGGAAGCGGGAGGTCGTGGCGACAGATACGCAGTATTTT
cdr3_aa: CAIILRGRKREVVATDTQYF

clone_size: -
v_call: TRBV15
d_call: -
j_call: TRBJ1-3
cdr3_nt: TGTGCCACCAGCAGAGATGCCAGCTCTGGAAACACCATATATTTT
cdr3_aa: CATSRDASSGNTIYF

clone_size: -
v_call: TRBV7-2
d_call: -
j_call: TRBJ1-6
cdr3_nt: TGTGCCAGCAGCTTATTCGGGGGAATCCGGTCCCTCCACTTT
cdr3_aa: CASSLFGGIRSLHF

clone_size: -
v_call: TRBV25-1
d_call: -
j_call: TRBJ1-1
cdr3_nt: TGTGCCAGCAGTGAAAACAGAAAAGCTTTCTTT
cdr3_aa: CASSENRKAFF

clone_size: -
v_call: TRBV18
d_call: -
j_call: TRBJ1-1
cdr3_nt: TGTGCCAGCTCCCTCCGGGGTTTGGGCACTGAAGCTTTCTTT
cdr3_aa: CASSLRGLGTEAFF

clone_size: -
v_call: TRBV10-3
d_call: -
j_call: TRBJ2-3
cdr3_nt: TGTGCCATCAGTGACACAGGCAGCACAGATACGCAGTATTTT
cdr3_aa: CAISDTGSTDTQYF

clone_size: -
v_call: TRBV6-1
d_call: -
j_call: TRBJ1-2
cdr3_nt: TGTGCCAGCAGTGAGTATCCAGGGCAATATGGCTACACCTTC
cdr3_aa: CASSEYPGQYGYTF

clone_size: -
v_call: TRBV7-9
d_call: TRBD1
j_call: TRBJ1-1
cdr3_nt: TGTGCCAGCAGCTCCTCTCGACAGGGCTTCACTGAAGCTTTCTTT
cdr3_aa: CASSSSRQGFTEAFF

clone_size: -
v_call: TRBV23-1
d_call: TRBD1
j_call: TRBJ2-2
cdr3_nt: TGCGCCAGCAGTCATTCCTGGGACAGAACCGGGGAGCTGTTTTTT
cdr3_aa: CASSHSWDRTGELFF

clone_size: -
v_call: TRBV24-1
d_call: -
j_call: TRBJ2-5
cdr3_nt: TGTGCCACCAGTGATCCCCGGGACTACCAAGAGACCCAGTACTTC
cdr3_aa: CATSDPRDYQETQYF

clone_size: -
v_call: TRBV7-3
d_call: -
j_call: TRBJ2-3
cdr3_nt: TGTGCCAGCAGCTCCGGGACTAGCACAGATACGCAGTATTTT
cdr3_aa: CASSSGTSTDTQYF

clone_size: -
v_call: TRBV7-9
d_call: -
j_call: TRBJ1-6
cdr3_nt: TGTGCCAGCAGCGGGAGGACACAGGTTGGCCCCTATAATTCACCCCTCCACTTT
cdr3_aa: CASSGRTQVGPYNSPLHF

clone_size: -
v_call: TRBV10-3
d_call: -
j_call: TRBJ1-2
cdr3_nt: TGTGCCATCAAATTTTCGGCGGAGAACTATGGCTACACCTTC
cdr3_aa: CAIKFSAENYGYTF

clone_size: -
v_call: TRBV15
d_call: -
j_call: TRBJ2-3
cdr3_nt: TGTGCCACCAGCACCGCCCGGACAGCGCTTAGCACAGATACGCAGTATTTT
cdr3_aa: CATSTARTALSTDTQYF

clone_size: -
v_call: TRBV28
d_call: -
j_call: TRBJ2-5
cdr3_nt: TGTGCCAGCAGTTTAAACAGGGCAAAAGGAGAGACCCAGTACTTC
cdr3_aa: CASSLNRAKGETQYF

clone_size: -
v_call: TRBV18
d_call: -
j_call: TRBJ2-3
cdr3_nt: TGTGCCAGCTCACCCATTGATAGCGATTATACGCAGTATTTT
cdr3_aa: CASSPIDSDYTQYF

clone_size: -
v_call: TRBV4-1
d_call: -
j_call: TRBJ2-1
cdr3_nt: TGCGCCAGCAGCCAGCTCCCCGGTACCTCCTACAATGAGCAGTTCTTC
cdr3_aa: CASSQLPGTSYNEQFF

clone_size: -
v_call: TRBV11-2
d_call: TRBD1
j_call: TRBJ2-2
cdr3_nt: TGTGCCAGCAGGATCAGGGGGACCGGGGAGCTGTTTTTT
cdr3_aa: CASRIRGTGELFF

clone_size: -
v_call: TRBV13
d_call: TRBD1
j_call: TRBJ1-6
cdr3_nt: TGTGCCAGCAGCTTAGGGACAGGGGTTGATTCACCCCTCCACTTT
cdr3_aa: CASSLGTGVDSPLHF

clone_size: -
v_call: TRBV9
d_call: -
j_call: TRBJ2-3
cdr3_nt: TGTGCCAGCAGTGTTCAGCCAGGGGGCACAGATACGCAGTATTTT
cdr3_aa: CASSVQPGGTDTQYF

clone_size: -
v_call: TRBV10-3
d_call: TRBD1
j_call: TRBJ1-5
cdr3_nt: TGTGCCATCAGTGGGACAGGGGGGTCCCTAGGGAATCAGCCCCAGCATTTT
cdr3_aa: CAISGTGGSLGNQPQHF

clone_size: -
v_call: TRBV13
d_call: TRBD1
j_call: TRBJ2-1
cdr3_nt: TGTGCCAGCAGCTACCGACAGGGAATTCGGGGTGAGCAGTTCTTC
cdr3_aa: CASSYRQGIRGEQFF

clone_size: -
v_call: TRBV4-1
d_call: -
j_call: TRBJ1-6
cdr3_nt: TGCGCCAGCAGCCAAGATCCCGGGGCAGGGGATTCACCCCTCCACTTT
cdr3_aa: CASSQDPGAGDSPLHF

clone_size: once
v_call: TRBV30
d_call: -
j_call: TRBJ2-7
cdr3_nt: TGTGCCTGGAGCGGAGGGGAGCAGTACTTC
cdr3_aa: CAWSGGEQYF

clone_size: -
v_call: TRBV5-1
d_call: TRBD1
j_call: TRBJ1-1
cdr3_nt: TGCGCCAGCAGAGGACAGGGGAGCGATGAAGCTTTCTTT
cdr3_aa: CASRGQGSDEAFF

clone_size: -
v_call: TRBV5-1
d_call: -
j_call: TRBJ1-1
cdr3_nt: TGCGCCAGCAGCTACCAGGCGCCGAACACTGAAGCTTTCTTT
cdr3_aa: CASSYQAPNTEAFF

clone_size: -
v_call: TRBV6-5
d_call: TRBD1
j_call: TRBJ1-4
cdr3_nt: TGTGCCAGCAGATATATGGGACAGGGGATTGAAAAACTGTTTTTT
cdr3_aa: CASRYMGQGIEKLFF

clone_size: -
v_call: TRBV5-1
d_call: -
j_call: TRBJ1-1
cdr3_nt: TGCGCCAGCAGCTTAGGGGTTACGTTAGGGACTGAAGCTTTCTTT
cdr3_aa: CASSLGVTLGTEAFF

clone_size: few
v_call: TRBV5-6
d_call: -
j_call: TRBJ1-1
cdr3_nt: TGTGCCAGCAGCTTGAGATGGGGCGGGAACACTGAAGCTTTCTTT
cdr3_aa: CASSLRWGGNTEAFF

clone_size: -
v_call: TRBV19
d_call: TRBD2
j_call: TRBJ2-1
cdr3_nt: TGTGCCAGTAGTATAAAGGCGGGAGGGTTTAATGAGCAGTTCTTC
cdr3_aa: CASSIKAGGFNEQFF

clone_size: once
v_call: TRBV5-1
d_call: TRBD1
j_call: TRBJ2-1
cdr3_nt: TGCGCCAGCAGCGCCGGGACAGGGGGCAATGAGCAGTTCTTC
cdr3_aa: CASSAGTGGNEQFF

clone_size: -
v_call: TRBV18
d_call: TRBD1
j_call: TRBJ2-2
cdr3_nt: TGTGCCAGCTCACCAGAGCTCACAGGGGCCCTCACCGGGGAGCTGTTTTTT
cdr3_aa: CASSPELTGALTGELFF

clone_size: -
v_call: TRBV29-1
d_call: -
j_call: TRBJ1-3
cdr3_nt: TGCAGCGTTGATGCGGAAGGTGGTGGAAACACCATATATTTT
cdr3_aa: CSVDAEGGGNTIYF

clone_size: -
v_call: TRBV7-9
d_call: TRBD2
j_call: TRBJ2-7
cdr3_nt: TGTGCCAGCAGCTTACGGGGGACTAGCTACGAGCAGTACTTC
cdr3_aa: CASSLRGTSYEQYF

clone_size: -
v_call: TRBV2
d_call: -
j_call: TRBJ1-2
cdr3_nt: TGTGCCAGCAGTGGCCAGGAGGGAGGGGCGGGCTATGGCTACACCTTC
cdr3_aa: CASSGQEGGAGYGYTF

clone_size: -
v_call: TRBV28
d_call: -
j_call: TRBJ1-2
cdr3_nt: TGTGCCAGCAGGCAGTTCCCAGGGTTCGGCTACACCTTC
cdr3_aa: CASRQFPGFGYTF

clone_size: few
v_call: TRBV30
d_call: -
j_call: TRBJ2-7
cdr3_nt: TGTGCCTGGAGTGTAGGGCAGGGTAGGACCTACGAGCAGTACTTC
cdr3_aa: CAWSVGQGRTYEQYF

clone_size: -
v_call: TRBV9
d_call: -
j_call: TRBJ2-1
cdr3_nt: TGTGCCAGCAGCTCGTCCTCAGGGATTTACAATGAGCAGTTCTTC
cdr3_aa: CASSSSSGIYNEQFF

clone_size: few
v_call: TRBV30
d_call: TRBD1
j_call: TRBJ2-3
cdr3_nt: TGTGCCTGGAGAATTACAGGGGGACATACGCAGTATTTT
cdr3_aa: CAWRITGGHTQYF

clone_size: -
v_call: TRBV6-5
d_call: TRBD1
j_call: TRBJ1-2
cdr3_nt: TGTGCCAGCAGTTACCAGGGACAGGGCCTAGGCTACACCTTC
cdr3_aa: CASSYQGQGLGYTF

clone_size: -
v_call: TRBV18
d_call: TRBD1
j_call: TRBJ1-6
cdr3_nt: TGTGCCAGCTCAACAGCAGGGGGCAATTCACCCCTCCACTTT
cdr3_aa: CASSTAGGNSPLHF

clone_size: few
v_call: TRBV5-1
d_call: -
j_call: TRBJ1-5
cdr3_nt: TGCGCCAGCAGCTTAAACGGTGCGAGCAATCAGCCCCAGCATTTT
cdr3_aa: CASSLNGASNQPQHF